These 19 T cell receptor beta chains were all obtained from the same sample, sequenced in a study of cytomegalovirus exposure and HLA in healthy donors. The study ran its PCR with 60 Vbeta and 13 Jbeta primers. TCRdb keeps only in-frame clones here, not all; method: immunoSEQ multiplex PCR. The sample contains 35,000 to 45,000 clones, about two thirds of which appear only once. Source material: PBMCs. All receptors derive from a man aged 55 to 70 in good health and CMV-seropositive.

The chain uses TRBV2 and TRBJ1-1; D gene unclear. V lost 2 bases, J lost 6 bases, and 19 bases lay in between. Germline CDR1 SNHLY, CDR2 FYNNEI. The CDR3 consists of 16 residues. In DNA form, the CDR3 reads TGTGCCAGCAGTGAACAGCGGACTCCAACTATGGCTGAAGCTTTCTTT. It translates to CASSEQRTPTMAEAFF.

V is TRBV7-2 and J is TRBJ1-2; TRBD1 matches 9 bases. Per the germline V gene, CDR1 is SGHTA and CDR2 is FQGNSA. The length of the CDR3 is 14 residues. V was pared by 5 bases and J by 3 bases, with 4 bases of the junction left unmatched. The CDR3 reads CASSRDRAYYGYTF. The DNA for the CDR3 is TGTGCCAGCAGCCGGGACAGGGCATACTATGGCTACACCTTC. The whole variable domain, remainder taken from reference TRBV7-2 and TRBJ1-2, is GAGVSQSPSNKVTEKGKDVELRCDPISGHTALYWYRQSLGQGLEFLIYFQGNSAPDKSGLPSDRFSAERTGGSVSTLTIQRTQQEDSAVYLCASSRDRAYYGYTFGSGTRLTVV.

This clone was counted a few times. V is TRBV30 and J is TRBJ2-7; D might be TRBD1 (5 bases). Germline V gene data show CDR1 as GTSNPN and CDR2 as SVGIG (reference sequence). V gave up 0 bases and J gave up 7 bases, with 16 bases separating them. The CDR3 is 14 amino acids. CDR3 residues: CAWSVRAGFNEQYF. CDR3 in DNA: TGTGCCTGGAGTGTACGGGCAGGGTTTAATGAGCAGTACTTC.

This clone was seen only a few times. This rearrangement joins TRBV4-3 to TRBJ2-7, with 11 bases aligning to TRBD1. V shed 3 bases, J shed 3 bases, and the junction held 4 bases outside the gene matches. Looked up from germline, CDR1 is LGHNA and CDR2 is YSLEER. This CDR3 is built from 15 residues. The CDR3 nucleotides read TGCGCCAGCAGCCAGGGACAGGGGGAACACTACGAGCAGTACTTC. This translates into CASSQGQGEHYEQYF.

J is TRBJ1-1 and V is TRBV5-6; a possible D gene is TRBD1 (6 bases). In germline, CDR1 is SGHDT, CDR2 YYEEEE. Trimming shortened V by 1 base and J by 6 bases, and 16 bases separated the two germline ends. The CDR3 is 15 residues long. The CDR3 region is CASSLIQGLSSEAFF. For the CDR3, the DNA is TGTGCCAGCAGCTTGATACAGGGCCTCTCCTCTGAAGCTTTCTTT.

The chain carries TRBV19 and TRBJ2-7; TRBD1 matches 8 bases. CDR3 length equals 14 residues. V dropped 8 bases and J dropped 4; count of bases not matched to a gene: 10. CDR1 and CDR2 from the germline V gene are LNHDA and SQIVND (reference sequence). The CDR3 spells CASQPTGDRYEQYF. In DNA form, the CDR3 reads TGTGCCAGTCAACCGACAGGGGACAGGTACGAGCAGTACTTC.

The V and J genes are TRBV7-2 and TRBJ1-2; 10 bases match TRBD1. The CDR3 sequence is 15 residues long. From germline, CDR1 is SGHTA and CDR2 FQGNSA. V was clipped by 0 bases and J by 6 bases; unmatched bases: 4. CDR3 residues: CASSLATGTGDGYTF. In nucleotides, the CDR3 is TGTGCCAGCAGCTTAGCGACGGGGACAGGGGATGGCTACACCTTC.

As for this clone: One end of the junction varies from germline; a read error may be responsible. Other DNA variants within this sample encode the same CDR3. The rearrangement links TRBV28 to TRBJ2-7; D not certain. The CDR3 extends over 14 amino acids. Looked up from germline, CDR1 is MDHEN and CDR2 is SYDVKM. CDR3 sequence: CASSPNPSYLEQYF. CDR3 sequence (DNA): TGTGCCAGCAGTCCCAACCCTTCCTACCTAGAGCAGTATTTC.

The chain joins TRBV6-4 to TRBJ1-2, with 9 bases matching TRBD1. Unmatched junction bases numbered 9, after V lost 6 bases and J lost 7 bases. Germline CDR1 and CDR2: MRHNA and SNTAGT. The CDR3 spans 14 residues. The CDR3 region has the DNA TGTGCCAGCAGGATAACACAGGGGGCGAGTGGCTACACCTTC. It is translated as CASRITQGASGYTF.

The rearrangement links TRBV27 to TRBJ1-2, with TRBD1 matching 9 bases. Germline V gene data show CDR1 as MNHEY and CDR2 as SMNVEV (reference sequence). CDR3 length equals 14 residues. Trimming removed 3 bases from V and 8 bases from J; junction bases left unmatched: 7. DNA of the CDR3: TGTGCCAGCAGTTTCACAGGGGGCAGGGGGGGCTACACCTTC. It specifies CASSFTGGRGGYTF.

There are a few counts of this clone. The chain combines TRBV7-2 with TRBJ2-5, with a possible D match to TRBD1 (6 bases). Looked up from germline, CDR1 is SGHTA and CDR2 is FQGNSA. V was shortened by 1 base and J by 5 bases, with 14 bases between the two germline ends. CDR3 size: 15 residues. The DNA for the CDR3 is TGTGCCAGCAGCTTAGGCACCATAGGGGGTGAGACCCAGTACTTC. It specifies CASSLGTIGGETQYF.

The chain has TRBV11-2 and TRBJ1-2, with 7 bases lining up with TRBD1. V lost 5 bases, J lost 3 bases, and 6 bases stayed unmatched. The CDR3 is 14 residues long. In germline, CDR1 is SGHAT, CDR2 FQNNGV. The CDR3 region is CASSGLTGDYGYTF. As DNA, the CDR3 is TGTGCCAGCAGCGGCTTAACAGGGGACTATGGCTACACCTTC.

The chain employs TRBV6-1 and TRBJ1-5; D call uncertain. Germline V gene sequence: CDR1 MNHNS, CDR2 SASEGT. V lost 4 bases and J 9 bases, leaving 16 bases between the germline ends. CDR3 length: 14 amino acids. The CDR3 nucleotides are TGTGCCAGCAGTGGAGGGCTACCCAGTGGGCCCCAGCATTTT. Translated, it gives CASSGGLPSGPQHF.

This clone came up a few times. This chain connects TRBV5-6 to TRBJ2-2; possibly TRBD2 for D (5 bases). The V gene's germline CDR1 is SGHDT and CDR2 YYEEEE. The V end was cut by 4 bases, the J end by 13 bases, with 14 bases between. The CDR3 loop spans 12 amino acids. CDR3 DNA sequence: TGTGCCAGCAGCCCATTGGGAGAGGGGCTGTTTTTT. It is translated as CASSPLGEGLFF.

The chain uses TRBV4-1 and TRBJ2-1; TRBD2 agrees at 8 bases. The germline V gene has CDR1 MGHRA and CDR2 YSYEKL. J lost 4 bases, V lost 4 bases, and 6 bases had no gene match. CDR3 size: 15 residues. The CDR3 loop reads CASSPGTSGYNEQFF. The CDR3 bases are TGCGCCAGCAGCCCCGGCACTAGCGGATACAATGAGCAGTTCTTC.

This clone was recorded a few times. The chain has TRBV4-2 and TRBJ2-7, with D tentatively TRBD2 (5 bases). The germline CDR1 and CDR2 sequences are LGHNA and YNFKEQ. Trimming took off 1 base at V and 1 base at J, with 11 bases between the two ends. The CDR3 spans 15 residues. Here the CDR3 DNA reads TGTGCCAGCAGCCAAGGCACTAGAGAGTCCTACGAGCAGTACTTC. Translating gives CASSQGTRESYEQYF.

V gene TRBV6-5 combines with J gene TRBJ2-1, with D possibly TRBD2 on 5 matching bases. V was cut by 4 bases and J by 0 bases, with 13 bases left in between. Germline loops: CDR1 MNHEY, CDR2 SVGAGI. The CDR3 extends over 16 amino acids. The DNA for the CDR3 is TGTGCCAGCAGTTCCCTAAGCGGAAGCTCCTACAATGAGCAGTTCTTC. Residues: CASSSLSGSSYNEQFF.

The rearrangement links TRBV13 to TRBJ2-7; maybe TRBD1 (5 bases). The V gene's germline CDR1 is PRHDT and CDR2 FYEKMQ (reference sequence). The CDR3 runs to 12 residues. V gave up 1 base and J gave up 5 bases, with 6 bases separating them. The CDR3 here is CASSLEGDEQYF. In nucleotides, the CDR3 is TGTGCCAGCAGCTTAGAAGGGGACGAGCAGTACTTC.

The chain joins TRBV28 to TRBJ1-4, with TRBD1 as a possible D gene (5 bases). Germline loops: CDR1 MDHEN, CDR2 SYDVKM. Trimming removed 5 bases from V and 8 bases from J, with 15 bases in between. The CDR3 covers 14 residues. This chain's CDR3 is CASSGGGLVEKLFF. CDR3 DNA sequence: TGTGCCAGCAGTGGGGGGGGGTTAGTAGAAAAACTGTTTTTT. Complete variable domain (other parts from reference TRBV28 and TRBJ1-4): DVKVTQSSRYLVKRTGEKVFLECVQDMDHENMFWYRQDPGLGLRLIYFSYDVKMKEKGDIPEGYSVSREKKERFSLILESASTNQTSMYLCASSGGGLVEKLFFGSGTQLSVL.